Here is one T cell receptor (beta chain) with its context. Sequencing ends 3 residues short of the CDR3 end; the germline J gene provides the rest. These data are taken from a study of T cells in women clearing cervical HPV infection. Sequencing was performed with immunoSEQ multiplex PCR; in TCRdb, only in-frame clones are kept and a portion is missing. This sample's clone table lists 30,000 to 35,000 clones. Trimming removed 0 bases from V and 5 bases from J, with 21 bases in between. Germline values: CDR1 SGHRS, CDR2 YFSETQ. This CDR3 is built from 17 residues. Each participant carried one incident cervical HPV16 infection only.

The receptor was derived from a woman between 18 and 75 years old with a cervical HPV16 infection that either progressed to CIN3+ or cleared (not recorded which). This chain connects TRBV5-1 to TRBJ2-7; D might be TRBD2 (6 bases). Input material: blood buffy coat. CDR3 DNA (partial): TGCGCCAGCAGCTTGGAGGGCCCCGCCGGAGGGGCCCACGAG. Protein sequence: CASSLEGPAGGAHE. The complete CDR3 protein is CASSLEGPAGGAHEQYF.